The entry below gives a single TCR beta chain sequence along with its context. Under the authors' procedure: Nucleated cell number was recorded as an estimate derived from reference gene primer amplification. Sequenced by immunoSEQ multiplex PCR; TCRdb stores in-frame clones only, minus some. That table gives V, J and clone size, and the DNA gave D and trimming. The sample holds some 220,000 clones, about 83% seen once. This record belongs to a study of blood T cell repertoires in COVID-19. Study-wide background: The United States, Italy and Spain supplied acute and convalescent COVID-19 samples. In each case, the material was cDNA or gDNA derived from T cells, B-cell-depleted T cells, or PBMCs.

Germline V gene data show CDR1 as MNHEY and CDR2 as SVGAGI. After removal of 6 bases from V and 4 bases from J, the junction contained 9 bases not matched to a gene. The CDR3 has 15 amino acids. The sequenced sample consisted of peripheral blood. The TCR was taken from a human donor in a cohort sampled during active COVID-19. The gene calls are TRBV6-5 and TRBJ1-3, with TRBD1 matching 7 bases. The DNA of the CDR3 is TGTGCCAGCAGCAGGGACAGCCTCTCCGGAAACACCATATATTTT. Amino acid sequence: CASSRDSLSGNTIYF.